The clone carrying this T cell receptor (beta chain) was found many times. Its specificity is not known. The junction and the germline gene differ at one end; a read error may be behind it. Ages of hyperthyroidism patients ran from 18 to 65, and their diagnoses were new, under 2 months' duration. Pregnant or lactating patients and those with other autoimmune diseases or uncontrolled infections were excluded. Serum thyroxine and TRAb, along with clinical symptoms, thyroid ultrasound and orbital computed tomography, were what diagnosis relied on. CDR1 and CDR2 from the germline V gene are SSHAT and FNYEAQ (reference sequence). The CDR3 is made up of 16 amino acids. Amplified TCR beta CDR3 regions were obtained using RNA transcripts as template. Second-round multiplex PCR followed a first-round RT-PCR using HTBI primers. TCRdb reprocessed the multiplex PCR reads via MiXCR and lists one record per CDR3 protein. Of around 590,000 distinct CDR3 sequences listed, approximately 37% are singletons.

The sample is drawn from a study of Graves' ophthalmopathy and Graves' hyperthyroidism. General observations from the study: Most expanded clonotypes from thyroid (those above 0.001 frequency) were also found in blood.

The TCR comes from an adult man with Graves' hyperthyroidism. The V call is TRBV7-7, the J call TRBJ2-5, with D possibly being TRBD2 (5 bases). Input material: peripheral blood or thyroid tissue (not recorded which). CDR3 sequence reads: CASSLGPSSSSETQYF. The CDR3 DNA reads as TGTGCTAGCAGCTTAGGACCTTCTTCTAGCTCCGAGACCCAGTACTTC.